What follows are 8 T cell receptor beta chains derived from one specimen sequenced in a study of blood T cell repertoires in COVID-19. This table comes from immunoSEQ multiplex PCR, and its TCRdb copy is limited to in-frame clones, with some not included. The table has some 250,000 clones, 81% seen once. Sequenced input: peripheral blood. These receptors came from a woman older than 75 with acute or convalescent COVID-19.

V gene TRBV3-1 (or the pseudogene TRBV3-2) combines with J gene TRBJ1-5, with 11 bases aligning to TRBD1. After removal of 4 bases from V and 7 bases from J, the junction contained 18 bases not matched to a gene. Germline CDR1 is LGHDT and CDR2 is YNNKEL (reference sequence). This CDR3 is 19 amino acids long. CDR3 in amino acids: CASSPDRTGGVNTGQPQHF. The CDR3 DNA reads as TGTGCCAGCAGCCCTGATCGGACAGGGGGCGTTAACACGGGACAGCCCCAGCATTTT.

This clone has only a few counts. This chain links TRBV7-2 with TRBJ1-6, with D tentatively TRBD1 (6 bases). This CDR3 comprises 14 residues. Germline V gives CDR1 SGHTA, CDR2 FQGNSA. Between the trimmed V and J ends, which lost 2 bases and 8 bases, there was a span of 10 bases. CDR3 loop: CASSLRSGDSPLHF. The CDR3 nucleotides are TGTGCCAGCAGCTTAAGGTCAGGGGATTCACCCCTCCACTTT.

This chain links TRBV6-6 with TRBJ2-7; D might be TRBD2 (5 bases). Germline-derived CDR1 and CDR2 are MNHNY and SVGAGI (reference sequence). This CDR3 has 17 residues. V dropped 6 bases and J dropped 0 bases, with 21 bases sitting between them. CDR3 nucleotides: TGTGCCAGCAGCCGAAATCCGGGCGGGCGGCTCTCCTACGAGCAGTACTTC. Translated, it gives CASSRNPGGRLSYEQYF.

The genes are TRBV29-1 and TRBJ1-5; TRBD1 matches 7 bases. The junction had 19 bases not matched to a gene; V was cut back by 7 bases and J by 7 bases. The CDR3 extends over 16 amino acids. From germline, CDR1 is SQVTM and CDR2 ANQGSEA. The CDR3 protein is CSDLTGREGFRQPQHF. DNA of the CDR3: TGCAGCGACCTGACAGGGAGAGAGGGGTTTAGACAGCCCCAGCATTTT.

The genes are TRBV5-1 and TRBJ1-2; D is uncertain. Trimming removed 3 bases at V and 3 bases at J, with 12 bases between. There are 14 residues in the CDR3. Germline CDR1 SGHRS, CDR2 YFSETQ. Here the CDR3 reads CASSSGVFDYGYTF. The CDR3 DNA reads TGCGCCAGCAGCTCCGGGGTTTTCGACTATGGCTACACCTTC. The full variable domain, with the rest looked up from reference TRBV5-1 and TRBJ1-2, is KAGVTQTPRYLIKTRGQQVTLSCSPISGHRSVSWYQQTPGQGLQFLFEYFSETQRNKGNFPGRFSGRQFSNSRSEMNVSTLELGDSALYLCASSSGVFDYGYTFGSGTRLTVV.

The CDR3 DNA reads as TGTGCCAGCAGCAAGTGGGGCAGGGCGCAGCCCCAGCATTTT. Residues: CASSKWGRAQPQHF. The rearrangement joins TRBV9 to TRBJ1-5, with TRBD1 as a possible D gene (5 bases). The germline V and J ends were trimmed by 4 bases and 7 bases, with 15 bases remaining between them. CDR1 is SGDLS, CDR2 YYNGEE, per germline. The CDR3 loop spans 14 amino acids.

The chain is built from TRBV6-1 and TRBJ2-5; 8 bases match TRBD1. Germline CDR1 MNHNS, CDR2 SASEGT. CDR3 length: 15 amino acids. Trimming cost V 0 bases and J 5 bases; bases outside gene matches: 5. CDR3 region: CASSEAAGGGETQYF. CDR3 DNA sequence: TGTGCCAGCAGTGAAGCGGCAGGGGGCGGGGAGACCCAGTACTTC.

The gene calls are TRBV6-5 and TRBJ2-5; D is ambiguous. CDR1 is MNHEY, CDR2 SVGAGI, per germline. Deletions cut 6 bases from V and 0 bases from J, with 8 bases between. CDR3 length equals 13 residues. The CDR3 loop reads CASSRTNQETQYF. The DNA of the CDR3 is TGTGCCAGCAGCAGAACTAACCAAGAGACCCAGTACTTC.